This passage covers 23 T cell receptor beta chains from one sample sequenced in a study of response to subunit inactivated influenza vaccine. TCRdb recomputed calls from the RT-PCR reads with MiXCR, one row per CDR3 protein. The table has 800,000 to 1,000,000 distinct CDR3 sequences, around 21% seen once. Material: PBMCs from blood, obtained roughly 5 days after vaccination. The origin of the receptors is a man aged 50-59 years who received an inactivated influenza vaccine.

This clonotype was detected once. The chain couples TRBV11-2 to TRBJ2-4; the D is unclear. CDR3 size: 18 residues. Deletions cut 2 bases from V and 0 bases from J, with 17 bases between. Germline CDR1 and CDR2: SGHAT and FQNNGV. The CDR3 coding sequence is TGTGCCAGCAGCTTATCTAGATCGGGCTCCCTAGCCAAAAACATTCAGTACTTC. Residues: CASSLSRSGSLAKNIQYF.

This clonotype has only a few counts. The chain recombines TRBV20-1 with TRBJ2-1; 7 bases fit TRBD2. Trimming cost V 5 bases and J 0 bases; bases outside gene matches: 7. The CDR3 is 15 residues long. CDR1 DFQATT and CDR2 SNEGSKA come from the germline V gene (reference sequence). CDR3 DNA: TGCAGTGCTCCACAGTTAGCGGGCTCCTACAATGAGCAGTTCTTC. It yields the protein CSAPQLAGSYNEQFF.

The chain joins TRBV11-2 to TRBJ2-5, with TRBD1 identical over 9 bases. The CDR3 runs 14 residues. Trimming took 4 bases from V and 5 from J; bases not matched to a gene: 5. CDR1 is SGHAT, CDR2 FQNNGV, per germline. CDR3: CASSSHRGRETQYF. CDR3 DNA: TGTGCCAGCAGCTCCCACAGGGGGCGGGAGACCCAGTACTTC.

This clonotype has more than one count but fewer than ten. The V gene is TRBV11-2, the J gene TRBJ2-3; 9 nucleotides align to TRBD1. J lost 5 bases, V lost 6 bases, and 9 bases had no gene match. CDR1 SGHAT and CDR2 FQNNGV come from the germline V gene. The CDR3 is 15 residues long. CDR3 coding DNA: TGTGCCAGCAGAACCCCCGGGACAGGGAAAGATACGCAGTATTTT. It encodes CASRTPGTGKDTQYF. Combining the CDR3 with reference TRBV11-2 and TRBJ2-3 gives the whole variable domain EAGVAQSPRYKIIEKRQSVAFWCNPISGHATLYWYQQILGQGPKLLIQFQNNGVVDDSQLPKDRFSAERLKGVDSTLKIQPAKLEDSAVYLCASRTPGTGKDTQYFGPGTRLTVL.

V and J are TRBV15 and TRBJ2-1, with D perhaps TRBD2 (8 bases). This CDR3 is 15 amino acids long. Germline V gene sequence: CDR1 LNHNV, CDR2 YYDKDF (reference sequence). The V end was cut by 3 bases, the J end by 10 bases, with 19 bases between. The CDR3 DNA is TGTGCCACCAGCAGGAGCGGGGGACAGACCCGAGAGCAGTTCTTC. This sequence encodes CATSRSGGQTREQFF.

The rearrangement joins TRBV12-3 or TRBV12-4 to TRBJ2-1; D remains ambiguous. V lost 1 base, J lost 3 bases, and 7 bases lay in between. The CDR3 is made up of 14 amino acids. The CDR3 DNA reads TGTGCCAGCAGTTTAGATCCAAGCTACAATGAGCAGTTCTTC. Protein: CASSLDPSYNEQFF.

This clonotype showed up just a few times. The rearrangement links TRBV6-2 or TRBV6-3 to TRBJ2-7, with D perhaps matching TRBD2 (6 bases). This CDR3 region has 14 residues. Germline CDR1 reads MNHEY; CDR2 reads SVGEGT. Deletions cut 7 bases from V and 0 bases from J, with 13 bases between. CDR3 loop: CASIERGSSYEQYF. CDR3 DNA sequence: TGTGCCAGCATAGAACGGGGGAGCTCCTACGAGCAGTACTTC.

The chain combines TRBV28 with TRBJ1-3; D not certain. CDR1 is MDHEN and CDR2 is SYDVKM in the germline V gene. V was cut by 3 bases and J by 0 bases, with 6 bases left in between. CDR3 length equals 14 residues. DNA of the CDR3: TGTGCCAGCAGTTTCCCCAACTCTGGAAACACCATATATTTT. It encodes CASSFPNSGNTIYF.

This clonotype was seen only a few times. CDR3 sequence reads: CSARDPGGVAGGLGTDTQYF. CDR3 sequence (DNA): TGCAGTGCTAGAGACCCCGGGGGTGTAGCGGGGGGGCTCGGCACAGATACGCAGTATTTT. The chain has TRBV20-1 and TRBJ2-3; TRBD2 matches 11 bases. Losses at the gene ends were 0 bases for V and 1 base for J; bases not matched to a gene: 15. The CDR3 spans 20 residues. Germline-derived CDR1 and CDR2 are DFQATT and SNEGSKA (reference sequence).

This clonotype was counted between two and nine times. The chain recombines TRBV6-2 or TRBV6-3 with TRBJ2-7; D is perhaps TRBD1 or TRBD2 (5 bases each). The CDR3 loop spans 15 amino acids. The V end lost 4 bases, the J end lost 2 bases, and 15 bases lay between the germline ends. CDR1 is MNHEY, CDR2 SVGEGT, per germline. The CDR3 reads CASSSRGRAPYEQYF. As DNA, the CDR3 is TGTGCCAGCAGTTCCCGGGGCAGGGCCCCCTACGAGCAGTACTTC.

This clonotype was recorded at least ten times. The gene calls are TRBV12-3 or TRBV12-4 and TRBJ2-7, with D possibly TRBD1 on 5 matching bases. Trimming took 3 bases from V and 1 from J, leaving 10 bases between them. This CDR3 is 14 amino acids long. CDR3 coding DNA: TGTGCCAGCAGTTTTGTTGCAGGGTCCTACGAGCAGTACTTC. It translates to CASSFVAGSYEQYF.

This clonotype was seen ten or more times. DNA of the CDR3: TGTGCCAGCAGCTTAGAGGCACGGCCGAACACTGAAGCTTTCTTT. It codes for CASSLEARPNTEAFF. The V call is TRBV7-6, the J call TRBJ1-1, with D uncertain. Germline assignment: CDR1 SGHVS and CDR2 FNYEAQ. There are 15 residues in the CDR3. Trimming removed 1 base at V and 1 base at J, with 10 bases between.

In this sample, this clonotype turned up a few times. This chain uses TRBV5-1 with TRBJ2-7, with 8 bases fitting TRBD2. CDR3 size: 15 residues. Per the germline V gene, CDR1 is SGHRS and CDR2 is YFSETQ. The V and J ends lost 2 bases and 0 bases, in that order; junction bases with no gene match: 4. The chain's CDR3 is CASSLRSGSSYEQYF. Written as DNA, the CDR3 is TGCGCCAGCAGCTTAAGAAGCGGGAGCTCCTACGAGCAGTACTTC.

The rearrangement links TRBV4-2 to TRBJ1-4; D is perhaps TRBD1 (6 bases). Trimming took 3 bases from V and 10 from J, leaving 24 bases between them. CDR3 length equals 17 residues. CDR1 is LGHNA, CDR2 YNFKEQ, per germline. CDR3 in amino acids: CASSHDRLGQGTGKLFF. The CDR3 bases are TGTGCCAGCAGCCATGATCGTTTAGGGCAGGGGACGGGAAAACTGTTTTTT.

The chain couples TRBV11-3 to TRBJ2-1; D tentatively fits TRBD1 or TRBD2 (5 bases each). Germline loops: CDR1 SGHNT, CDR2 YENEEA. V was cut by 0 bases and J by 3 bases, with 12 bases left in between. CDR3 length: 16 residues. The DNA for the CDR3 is TGTGCCAGCAGCTTAGATGCAAGTGGGGGCTACAATGAGCAGTTCTTC. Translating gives CASSLDASGGYNEQFF. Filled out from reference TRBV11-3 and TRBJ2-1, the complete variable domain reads EAGVVQSPRYKIIEKKQPVAFWCNPISGHNTLYWYLQNLGQGPELLIRYENEEAVDDSQLPKDRFSAERLKGVDSTLKIQPAELGDSAVYLCASSLDASGGYNEQFFGPGTRLTVL.

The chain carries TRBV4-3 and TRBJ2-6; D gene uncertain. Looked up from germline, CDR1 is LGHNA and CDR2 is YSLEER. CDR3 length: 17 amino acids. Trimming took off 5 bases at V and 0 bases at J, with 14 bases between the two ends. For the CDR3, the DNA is TGCGCCAGCAGCTCCGAGGTCGGCTCCTCTGGGGCCAACGTCCTGACTTTC. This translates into CASSSEVGSSGANVLTF.

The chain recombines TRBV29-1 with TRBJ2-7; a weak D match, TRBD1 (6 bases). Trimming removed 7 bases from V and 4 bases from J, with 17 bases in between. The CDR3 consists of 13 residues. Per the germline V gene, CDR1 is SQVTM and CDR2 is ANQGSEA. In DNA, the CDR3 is TGCAGCGCCAGACGGACAGTCGATTACGAGCAGTACTTC. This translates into CSARRTVDYEQYF.

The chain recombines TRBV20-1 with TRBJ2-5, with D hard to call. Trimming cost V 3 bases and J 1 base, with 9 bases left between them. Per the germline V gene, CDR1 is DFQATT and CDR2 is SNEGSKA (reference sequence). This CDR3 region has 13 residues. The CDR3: CSASVRRQETQYF. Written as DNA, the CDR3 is TGCAGTGCTAGTGTTAGGCGCCAAGAGACCCAGTACTTC.

The CDR3 is CASMASGHYNEQFF. CDR3 in DNA: TGTGCCAGCATGGCTAGCGGGCACTACAATGAGCAGTTCTTC. The V and J genes are TRBV6-4 and TRBJ2-1, with 8 bases identical to TRBD2. CDR3 length: 14 amino acids. Germline V gene lookup returns CDR1 MRHNA and CDR2 SNTAGT. J was trimmed by 3 bases and V by 7 bases; bases with no gene match: 5.

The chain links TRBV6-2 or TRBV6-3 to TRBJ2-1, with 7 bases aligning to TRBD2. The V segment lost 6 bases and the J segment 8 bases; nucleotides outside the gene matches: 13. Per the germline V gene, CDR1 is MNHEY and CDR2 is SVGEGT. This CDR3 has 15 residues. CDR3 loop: CASRNGLVGWHEQFF. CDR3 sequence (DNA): TGTGCCAGCAGGAACGGACTAGTGGGCTGGCATGAGCAGTTCTTC.

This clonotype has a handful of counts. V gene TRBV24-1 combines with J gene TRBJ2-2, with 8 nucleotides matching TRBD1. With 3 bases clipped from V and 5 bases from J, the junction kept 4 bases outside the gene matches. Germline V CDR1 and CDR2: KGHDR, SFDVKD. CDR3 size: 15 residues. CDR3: CATSDRTGWTGELFF. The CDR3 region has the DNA TGTGCCACCAGTGATCGGACAGGGTGGACCGGGGAGCTGTTTTTT.

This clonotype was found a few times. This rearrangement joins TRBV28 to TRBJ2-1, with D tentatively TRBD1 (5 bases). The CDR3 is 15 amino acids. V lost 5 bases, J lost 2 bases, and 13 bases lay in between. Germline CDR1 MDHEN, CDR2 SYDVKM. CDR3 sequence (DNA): TGTGCCAGCAGTCCCCCCAGGGCACCCTACAATGAGCAGTTCTTC. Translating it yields CASSPPRAPYNEQFF.

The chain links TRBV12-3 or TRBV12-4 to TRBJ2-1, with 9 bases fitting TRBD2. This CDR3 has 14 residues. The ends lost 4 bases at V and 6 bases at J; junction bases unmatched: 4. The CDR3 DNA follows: TGTGCCAGCAGTTCTAGCGGGGTAACCAATGAGCAGTTCTTC. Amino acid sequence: CASSSSGVTNEQFF.